The 24 T cell receptor beta chains in this list originate from one sample, sequenced in a study of cytomegalovirus exposure and HLA in healthy donors (TCRdb year 2017). Libraries were made using the immunoSEQ multiplex PCR assay. For the multiplex PCR, a mixture combining 60 forward primers for TCR Vbeta segments and 13 reverse primers for TCR Jbeta segments was used. TCRdb retrieved this table from immuneACCESS and kept in-frame rearrangements only. Not all clones are present; in checked studies, unresolved V genes account for under half, and no reason is known for the remainder. A total of 170,000 or so clones appear in this sample, 80% of them only once. In total, the top ten clones hold approximately 6.8% of the sample. Specimen: PBMCs. The origin of the receptors is a man aged 25-40 years in good health and CMV-seropositive.

This chain joins TRBV7-8 and TRBJ1-5; 9 nucleotides match TRBD1. Germline V gene sequence: CDR1 SGHVS, CDR2 FQNEAQ. Trimming took 1 base from V and 5 from J; bases not matched to a gene: 6. The CDR3 runs 16 residues. This chain's CDR3 is CASSLDYRGPHQPQHF. The CDR3 bases are TGTGCCAGCAGCTTAGACTACAGGGGGCCGCATCAGCCCCAGCATTTT.

Only one count was recorded for this clone. This rearrangement joins TRBV28 to TRBJ1-5; D is uncertain. This CDR3 is built from 12 residues. Germline CDR1 is MDHEN and CDR2 is SYDVKM. V gave up 5 bases and J gave up 6 bases, with 8 bases separating them. As DNA, the CDR3 is TGTGCCAGCAGTCCTAGGATTCAGCCCCAGCATTTT. It codes for CASSPRIQPQHF.

The chain couples TRBV30 to TRBJ2-1; 9 nucleotides line up with TRBD2. Trimming removed 1 base from V and 0 bases from J; junction bases left unmatched: 7. Looked up from germline, CDR1 is GTSNPN and CDR2 is SVGIG (reference sequence). This CDR3 is built from 17 residues. The CDR3 reads CAWSGVAGASSYNEQFF. CDR3 sequence (DNA): TGTGCCTGGAGTGGGGTAGCGGGGGCGAGCTCCTACAATGAGCAGTTCTTC.

This rearrangement joins TRBV6-1 to TRBJ2-7; 8 nucleotides agree with TRBD1. The CDR3 runs to 13 residues. The trim removed 6 bases at V and 3 bases at J, leaving 4 bases unmatched. Germline assignment: CDR1 MNHNS and CDR2 SASEGT. In nucleotides, the CDR3 is TGTGCCAGCAGGGCCGGGACAGGCTACGAGCAGTACTTC. Translated: CASRAGTGYEQYF.

The CDR3 coding sequence is TGCGCCAGCAGCTTGGACTTCACAGATACGCAGTATTTT. Its protein is CASSLDFTDTQYF. The rearrangement uses TRBV5-1 and TRBJ2-3, with D unresolved. The CDR3 consists of 13 residues. Between the trimmed V and J ends, which lost 0 bases and 2 bases, there was a span of 4 bases. Germline CDR1 is SGHRS and CDR2 is YFSETQ.

As regards this clone: One junction end disagrees with the germline gene, perhaps due to a read error. The rearrangement joins TRBV4-1 to TRBJ1-3, with D possibly being TRBD1 (5 bases). Germline CDR1 reads MGHRA; CDR2 reads YSYEKL. The CDR3 has 17 residues. The CDR3 DNA reads TGCGCCAACAGCCGGGGGGGTATCGTTCTCTCTGGAAACACCATATATTTT. This translates into CANSRGGIVLSGNTIYF.

The V gene is TRBV28, the J gene TRBJ1-5, with TRBD1 matching 7 bases. Trimming took 4 bases from V and 1 from J; bases not matched to a gene: 13. The CDR3 is 18 residues long. CDR1 and CDR2 from the germline V gene are MDHEN and SYDVKM. DNA of the CDR3: TGTGCCAGCAGTTGGACTCAGGGGGAAGGCAGGAGCAATCAGCCCCAGCATTTT. It yields the protein CASSWTQGEGRSNQPQHF.

The chain combines TRBV10-3 with TRBJ2-1, with 10 bases aligning to TRBD2. This CDR3 is 14 amino acids long. Germline CDR1 is ENHRY and CDR2 is SYGVKD. Trimming removed 5 bases from V and 8 bases from J; junction bases left unmatched: 6. CDR3 in amino acids: CAISSGRGKDEQFF. CDR3 coding DNA: TGTGCCATCAGTAGCGGGAGGGGGAAGGATGAGCAGTTCTTC.

This clone was seen a few times. The chain has TRBV4-1 and TRBJ1-4; D uncertain. This CDR3 is built from 15 residues. CDR1 and CDR2 from the germline V gene are MGHRA and YSYEKL. Trimming removed 0 bases at V and 4 bases at J, with 9 bases between. CDR3 sequence (DNA): TGCGCCAGCAGCCAAGATATGGGCAGTAATGAAAAACTGTTTTTT. It translates to CASSQDMGSNEKLFF.

The chain combines TRBV6-6 with TRBJ1-4; no firm D call. Germline CDR1 and CDR2: MNHNY and SVGAGI (reference sequence). This CDR3 has 14 residues. V lost 5 bases to trimming and J lost 4 bases, with 11 bases between them. CDR3 sequence reads: CASSRGNYNEKLFF. DNA for the CDR3: TGTGCCAGCAGTCGCGGGAATTATAATGAAAAACTGTTTTTT.

The chain links TRBV4-1 to TRBJ2-7, with 9 positions matching TRBD1. The CDR3 loop spans 14 amino acids. V dropped 3 bases and J dropped 6; count of bases not matched to a gene: 6. Germline loops: CDR1 MGHRA, CDR2 YSYEKL. The CDR3, as DNA: TGCGCCAGCAGCCAGGCAACAGGGGGCGGCGAGCAGTACTTC. Translating gives CASSQATGGGEQYF.

The chain has TRBV5-6 and TRBJ2-3, with a possible D match to TRBD2 (5 bases). Trimming pared 3 bases from V and 4 bases from J, leaving 21 bases between. This CDR3 contains 17 residues. Germline loops: CDR1 SGHDT, CDR2 YYEEEE. The CDR3 DNA reads as TGTGCCAGCAGCTCGACACGGGCTAGCAGGAGTGCAGATACGCAGTATTTT. It translates to CASSSTRASRSADTQYF.

The CDR3 spells CAWRTQGDGYTF. In DNA, the CDR3 is TGTGCCTGGAGAACACAGGGCGATGGCTACACCTTC. The rearrangement joins TRBV30 to TRBJ1-2; weak D call: TRBD1 (6 bases). Trimming stripped 3 bases from V and 6 bases from J, with 11 bases between. The CDR3 consists of 12 residues. The germline V gene encodes CDR1 GTSNPN and CDR2 SVGIG (reference sequence).

This clone was recorded a few times. The chain joins TRBV28 to TRBJ2-2, with 7 bases aligning to TRBD1. The CDR3 consists of 15 residues. Trimming removed 5 bases from V and 5 bases from J; junction bases left unmatched: 8. Germline CDR1 reads MDHEN; CDR2 reads SYDVKM. DNA for the CDR3: TGTGCCAGCAGTGCCCGACAGGGAGTGACCGGGGAGCTGTTTTTT. Translating it yields CASSARQGVTGELFF.

The sample holds one count of this clone. The chain carries TRBV19 and TRBJ1-2; 9 bases are a match to TRBD1. Germline CDR1 reads LNHDA; CDR2 reads SQIVND (reference sequence). The CDR3 consists of 18 residues. V shed 0 bases and J 4 bases; nucleotides not matched to a gene: 12. The CDR3 spells CASSIDINRGRPGYGYTF. DNA of the CDR3: TGTGCCAGTAGTATAGATATTAACAGGGGGCGCCCAGGCTATGGCTACACCTTC.

The V and J genes are TRBV4-3 and TRBJ2-7, with 8 nucleotides matching TRBD1. The CDR3 runs to 14 residues. The V segment lost 3 bases and the J segment 4 bases; nucleotides outside the gene matches: 5. The germline gives CDR1 LGHNA, CDR2 YSLEER. The CDR3 is CASSQRQGMYEQYF. The CDR3 DNA reads as TGCGCCAGCAGCCAGAGACAGGGGATGTACGAGCAGTACTTC.

The chain links TRBV27 to TRBJ2-1, with D possibly TRBD2 on 6 matching bases. V gave up 4 bases and J gave up 4 bases, with 17 bases separating them. The germline CDR1 and CDR2 sequences are MNHEY and SMNVEV (reference sequence). CDR3 size: 16 residues. CDR3 sequence reads: CASSSPRGGYYNEQFF. CDR3 DNA: TGTGCCAGCAGTTCTCCCCGTGGGGGGTATTACAATGAGCAGTTCTTC.

V is TRBV7-3 and J is TRBJ2-5; 9 bases are a match to TRBD2. V was clipped by 2 bases and J by 5 bases; unmatched bases: 3. The length of the CDR3 is 14 residues. CDR1 and CDR2 (germline): SGHTA, FQGTGA. CDR3 protein: CASSLGSGSETQYF. CDR3 sequence (DNA): TGTGCCAGCAGCTTAGGTAGCGGGAGTGAGACCCAGTACTTC. Full variable domain (remainder filled in from reference TRBV7-3 and TRBJ2-5): GAGVSQTPSNKVTEKGKYVELRCDPISGHTALYWYRQSLGQGPEFLIYFQGTGAADDSGLPNDRFFAVRPEGSVSTLKIQRTERGDSAVYLCASSLGSGSETQYFGPGTRLLVL.

Concerning this clone itself: Relative to the germline gene, one junction end is altered; a read error may explain this. The chain links TRBV27 to TRBJ2-7, with 7 bases lining up with TRBD2. Germline-derived CDR1 and CDR2 are MNHEY and SMNVEV (reference sequence). This CDR3 spans 15 amino acids. CDR3 in amino acids: CASSLQIAGVYEQYF. CDR3 bases: TGTGCCAGCAGTTTACAAATCGCGGGGGTCTACGAACAGTACTTC.

The V and J genes are TRBV28 and TRBJ1-1; TRBD1 aligns across 9 bases. The V segment lost 6 bases and the J segment 0 bases; nucleotides outside the gene matches: 8. Per the germline V gene, CDR1 is MDHEN and CDR2 is SYDVKM. The CDR3 sequence is 16 residues long. The DNA of the CDR3 is TGTGCCAGCAGCCCCCCAAGGACAGGGGTGAACACTGAAGCTTTCTTT. Translating it yields CASSPPRTGVNTEAFF.

In its sample, this clone was seen a few times. The chain recombines TRBV6-1 with TRBJ2-7, with 14 bases identical to TRBD2. Losses at the gene ends were 4 bases for V and 5 bases for J; bases not matched to a gene: 4. This CDR3 spans 15 amino acids. CDR1 MNHNS and CDR2 SASEGT come from the germline V gene. The CDR3 spells CASSVGTSGSDEQYF. The CDR3 region has the DNA TGTGCCAGCAGTGTTGGGACTAGCGGGAGCGACGAGCAGTACTTC.

V usage is TRBV4-1 and J usage is TRBJ1-5; 8 bases map to TRBD1. This CDR3 contains 18 residues. CDR1 and CDR2 from the germline V gene are MGHRA and YSYEKL. The V gene end was trimmed by 1 base and the J gene end by 1 base; junction bases not matched to a gene: 9. In DNA, the CDR3 is TGCGCCAGCAGCCAAGGGACAGGGAATTTGGCGAGCAATCAGCCCCAGCATTTT. Translation gives CASSQGTGNLASNQPQHF.

The rearrangement uses TRBV27 and TRBJ1-4; D perhaps matches TRBD1 (6 bases). The germline V gene has CDR1 MNHEY and CDR2 SMNVEV (reference sequence). The V end lost 6 bases, the J end lost 5 bases, and 16 bases lay between the germline ends. This CDR3 is built from 15 residues. The CDR3 spells CASSRGQNINEKLFF. In DNA form, the CDR3 reads TGTGCCAGCAGCCGTGGACAGAACATAAATGAAAAACTGTTTTTT.

The chain uses TRBV10-2 and TRBJ2-2; 8 nucleotides match TRBD2. The V segment lost 10 bases and the J segment 3 bases; nucleotides outside the gene matches: 7. There are 14 residues in the CDR3. Germline assignment: CDR1 WSHSY and CDR2 SAAADI. CDR3 bases: TGCGCCACCCGAGCGGGGGAGTACACCGGGGAGCTGTTTTTT. It yields the protein CATRAGEYTGELFF.